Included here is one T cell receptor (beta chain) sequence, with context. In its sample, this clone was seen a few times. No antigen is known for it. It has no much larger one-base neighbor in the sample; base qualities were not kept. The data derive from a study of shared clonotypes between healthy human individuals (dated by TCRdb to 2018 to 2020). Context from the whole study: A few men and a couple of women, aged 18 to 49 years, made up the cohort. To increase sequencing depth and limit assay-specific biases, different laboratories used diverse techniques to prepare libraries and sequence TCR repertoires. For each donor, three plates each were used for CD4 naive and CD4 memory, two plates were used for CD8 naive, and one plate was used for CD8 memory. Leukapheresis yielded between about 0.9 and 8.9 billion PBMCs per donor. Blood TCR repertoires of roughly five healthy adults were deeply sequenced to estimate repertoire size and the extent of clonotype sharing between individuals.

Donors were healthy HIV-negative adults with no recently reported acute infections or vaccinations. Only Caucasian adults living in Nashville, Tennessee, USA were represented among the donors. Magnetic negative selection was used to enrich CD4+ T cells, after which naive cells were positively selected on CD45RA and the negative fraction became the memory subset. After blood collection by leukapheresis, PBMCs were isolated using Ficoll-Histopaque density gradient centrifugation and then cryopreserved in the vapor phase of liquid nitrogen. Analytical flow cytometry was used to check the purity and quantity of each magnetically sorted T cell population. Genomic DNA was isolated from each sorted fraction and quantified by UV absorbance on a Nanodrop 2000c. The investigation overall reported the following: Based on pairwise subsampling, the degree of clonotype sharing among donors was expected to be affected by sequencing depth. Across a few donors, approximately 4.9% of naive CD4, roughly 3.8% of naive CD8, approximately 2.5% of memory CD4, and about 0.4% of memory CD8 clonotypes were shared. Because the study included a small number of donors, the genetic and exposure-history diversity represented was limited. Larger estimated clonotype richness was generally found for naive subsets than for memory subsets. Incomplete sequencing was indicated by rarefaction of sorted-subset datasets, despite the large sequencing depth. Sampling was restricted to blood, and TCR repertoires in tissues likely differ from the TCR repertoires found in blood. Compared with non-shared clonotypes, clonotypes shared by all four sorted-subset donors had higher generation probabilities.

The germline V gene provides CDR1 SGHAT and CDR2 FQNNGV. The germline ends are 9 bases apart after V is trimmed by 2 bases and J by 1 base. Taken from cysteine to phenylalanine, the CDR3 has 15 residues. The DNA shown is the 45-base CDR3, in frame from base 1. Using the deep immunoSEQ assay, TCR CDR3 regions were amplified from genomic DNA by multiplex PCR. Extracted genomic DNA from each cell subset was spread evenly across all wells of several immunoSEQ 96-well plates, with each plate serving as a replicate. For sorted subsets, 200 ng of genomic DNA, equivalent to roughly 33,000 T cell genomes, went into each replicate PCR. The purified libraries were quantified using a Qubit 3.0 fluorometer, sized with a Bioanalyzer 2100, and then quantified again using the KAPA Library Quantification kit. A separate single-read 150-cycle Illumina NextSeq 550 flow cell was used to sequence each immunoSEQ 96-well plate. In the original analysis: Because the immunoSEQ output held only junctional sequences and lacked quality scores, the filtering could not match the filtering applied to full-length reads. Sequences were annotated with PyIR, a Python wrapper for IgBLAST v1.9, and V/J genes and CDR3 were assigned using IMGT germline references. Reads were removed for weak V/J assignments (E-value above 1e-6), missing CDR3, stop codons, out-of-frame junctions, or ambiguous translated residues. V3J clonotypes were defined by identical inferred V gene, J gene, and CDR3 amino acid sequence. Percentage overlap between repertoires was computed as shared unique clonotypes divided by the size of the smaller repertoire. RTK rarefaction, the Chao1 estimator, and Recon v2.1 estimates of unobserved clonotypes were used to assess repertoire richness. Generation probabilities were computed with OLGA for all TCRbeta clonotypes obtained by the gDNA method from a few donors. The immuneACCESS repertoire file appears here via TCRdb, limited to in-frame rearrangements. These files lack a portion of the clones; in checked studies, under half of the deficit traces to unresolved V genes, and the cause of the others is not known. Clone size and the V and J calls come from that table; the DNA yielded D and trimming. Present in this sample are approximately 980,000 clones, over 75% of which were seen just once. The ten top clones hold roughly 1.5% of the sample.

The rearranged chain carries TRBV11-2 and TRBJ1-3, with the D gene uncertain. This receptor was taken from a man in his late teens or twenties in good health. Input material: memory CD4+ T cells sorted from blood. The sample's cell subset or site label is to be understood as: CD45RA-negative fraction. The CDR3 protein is CASSLNPGSGNTIYF. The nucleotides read TGTGCCAGCAGCTTAAATCCGGGGTCTGGAAACACCATATATTTT.